This TCR beta chain was profiled in a study of regulatory T cells in long-lasting Graves disease. The CDR3 spans 15 residues. V shed 6 bases and J 1 base; nucleotides not matched to a gene: 5. Germline V CDR1 and CDR2: LNHNV, YYDKDF (reference sequence). The TCR beta library used iRepertoire HTBI primers with Arm-PCR amplification of CDR3. TCRdb ran MiXCR on the multiplex PCR reads and lists one entry per CDR3 protein. The table records about 440,000 distinct CDR3 sequences, more than 13% of them present only once. Time point denoted: newly diagnosed GD, antithyroid drugs for less than 3 months. PBMC RNA was the source of the TCR library. These same records also appear under a second study, on T cells in Graves' hyperthyroidism and ophthalmopathy. As reported in that work: Blood held most thyroid clonotypes expanded above 0.001 frequency.

The chain carries TRBV15 and TRBJ2-7; TRBD2 matches at 11 bases. This material consisted of peripheral blood mononuclear cells (PBMCs), taken at new diagnosis, from a patient treated with antithyroid drugs. The clonotype originates from a woman in her 30s with Graves disease. Here the CDR3 reads CATSLGLAVSYEQYF. For the CDR3, the DNA is TGTGCCACCAGTTTGGGACTAGCGGTATCCTACGAGCAGTACTTC.